This T cell receptor (beta chain) was retrieved from a study of cytomegalovirus exposure and HLA in healthy donors. Study results and caveats: Confirmation in vitro established that a few CMV-associated chains were specific for CMV antigens.

About this clone: Its antigen is currently unknown.

Some clones are missing from TCRdb's copy, which holds only in-frame ones; the method was immunoSEQ multiplex PCR. This table holds fewer than 400,000 clones, roughly 86% found once. The CDR3 length is 14 residues. Trimming at V came to 7 bases and at J to 4 bases, leaving 9 bases not matched to a gene. CDR1 is MNHEY and CDR2 is SVGAGI in the germline V gene. The receptor was isolated from a man aged 25-45 years in good health and CMV-seronegative. Sequencing was carried out using PBMCs. The chain couples TRBV6-5 to TRBJ1-1; TRBD1 matches 7 bases. The CDR3 spells CASTLIEGATEAFF. The CDR3 bases are TGTGCCAGCACCCTTATAGAGGGGGCCACTGAAGCTTTCTTT.